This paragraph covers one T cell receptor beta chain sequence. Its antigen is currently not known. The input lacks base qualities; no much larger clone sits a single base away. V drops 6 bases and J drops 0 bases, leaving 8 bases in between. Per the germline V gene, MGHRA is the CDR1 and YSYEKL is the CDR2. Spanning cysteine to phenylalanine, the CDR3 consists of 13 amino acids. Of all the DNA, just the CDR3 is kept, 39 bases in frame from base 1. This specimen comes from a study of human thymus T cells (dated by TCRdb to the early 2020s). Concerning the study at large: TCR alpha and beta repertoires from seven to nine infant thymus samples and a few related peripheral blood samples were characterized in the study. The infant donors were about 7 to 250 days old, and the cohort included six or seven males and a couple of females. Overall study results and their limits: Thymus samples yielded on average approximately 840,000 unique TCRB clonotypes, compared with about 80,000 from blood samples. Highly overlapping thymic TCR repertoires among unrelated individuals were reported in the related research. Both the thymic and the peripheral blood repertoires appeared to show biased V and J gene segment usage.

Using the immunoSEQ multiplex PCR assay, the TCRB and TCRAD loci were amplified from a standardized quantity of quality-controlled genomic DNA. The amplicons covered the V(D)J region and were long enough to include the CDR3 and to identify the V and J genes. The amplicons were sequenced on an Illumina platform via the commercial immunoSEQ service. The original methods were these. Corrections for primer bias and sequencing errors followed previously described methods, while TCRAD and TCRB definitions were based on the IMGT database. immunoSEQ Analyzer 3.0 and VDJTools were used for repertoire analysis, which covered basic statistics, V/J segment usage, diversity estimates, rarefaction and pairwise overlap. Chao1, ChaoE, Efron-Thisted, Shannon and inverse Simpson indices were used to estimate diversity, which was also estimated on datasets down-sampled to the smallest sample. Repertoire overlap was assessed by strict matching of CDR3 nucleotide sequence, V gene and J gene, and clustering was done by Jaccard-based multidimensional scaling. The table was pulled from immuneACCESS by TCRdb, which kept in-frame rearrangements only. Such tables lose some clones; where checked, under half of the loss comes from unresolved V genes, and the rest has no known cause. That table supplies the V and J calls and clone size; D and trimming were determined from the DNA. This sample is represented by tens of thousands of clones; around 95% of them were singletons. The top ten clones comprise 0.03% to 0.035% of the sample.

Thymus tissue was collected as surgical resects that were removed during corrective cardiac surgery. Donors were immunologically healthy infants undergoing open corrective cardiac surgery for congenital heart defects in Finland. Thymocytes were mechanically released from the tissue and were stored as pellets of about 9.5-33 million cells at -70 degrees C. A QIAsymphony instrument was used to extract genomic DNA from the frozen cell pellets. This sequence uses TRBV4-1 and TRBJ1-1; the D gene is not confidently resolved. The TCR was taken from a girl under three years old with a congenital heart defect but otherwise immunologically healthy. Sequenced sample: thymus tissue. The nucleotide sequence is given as TGCGCCAGCAGGGGAGGGATGAACACTGAAGCTTTCTTT. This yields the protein CASRGGMNTEAFF.